Included here is one TCR beta chain sequence, with context. Its antigen is still unknown. No quality values exist for individual bases; no much larger clone is one base distant. The germline V gene (reference sequence) sets CDR1 to MNHNY and CDR2 to SVGAGI. A distance of 14 bases separates the germline ends of V and J, which lose 3 bases and 2 bases respectively. From cysteine to phenylalanine, the CDR3 is 15 amino acids long. Only the CDR3 part of the read is kept: 45 bases, read in frame from the first base. The sample belongs to a study of blood T cell repertoires in COVID-19 (dated by TCRdb to 2020 to 2022). With respect to the entire study: The collaborator samples originated in the United States, Italy and Spain and spanned the acute and convalescent phases of COVID-19. Sample metadata almost always included a de-identified subject ID, COVID-19 status, age in years and sex. Where available, HLA class I and class II types were taken from metadata supplied by the sample provider and were not determined by assay-based typing. The prospective study material was composed of cDNA or gDNA derived from T cells, B-cell-depleted T cells, or PBMCs. The samples were drawn from two sources: the first 160 participants of the ongoing ImmuneRACE study, and fewer than 1,500 subjects contributed by 6 global collaborators. The repertoires were made available in a free public database intended to serve as a resource for research on the immune response to SARS-CoV-2. Subjects who had been exposed to COVID-19, were actively infected with it, or had recovered from it provided the deeply sampled blood TCRbeta repertoires that made up the dataset.

Study-level results and caveats: The amount of clinical and demographic metadata varied by source and participant and was provided uncurated.

The immunoSEQ Assay, a bias-controlled multiplex PCR, was used to amplify TCRbeta CDR3 regions from genomic DNA. As for how the authors treated the data: The number of nucleated cells in each sample was estimated by amplification of reference gene primers within the assay. Sequence reads were collapsed and filtered to measure the absolute abundance of every unique TCRbeta CDR3 rearrangement. Productive Simpson clonality was computed per sample as the square root of Simpson's diversity index over productive rearrangements. In its TCRdb copy, this immuneACCESS table keeps in-frame sequences only and misses some clones. Where compared with another copy, unresolved V genes explain less than half of these, and the others have no known cause. From that table come the V and J calls and clone size; the DNA was used to work out D and trimming. The sample data list fewer than 250,000 clones, and under 85% of these were observed just once. Of the sample, roughly 5.5% falls within the top ten clones.

Collaborating institutions collected whole blood in K2EDTA tubes following their own protocols. Collaborator samples were shipped for TCRbeta analysis as frozen whole blood, isolated PBMCs, or DNA extracted from either sample type. This sequence uses TRBV6-6 and TRBJ2-7, and the D gene may be TRBD2, 5 bases matching. This sequence was found in a human donor in a cohort sampled during active COVID-19. The sample taken for sequencing was peripheral blood. The nucleotide sequence is TGTGCCAGCAGTTATCCAAAGGCGGGTACCTACGAGCAGTACTTC. This encodes CASSYPKAGTYEQYF.